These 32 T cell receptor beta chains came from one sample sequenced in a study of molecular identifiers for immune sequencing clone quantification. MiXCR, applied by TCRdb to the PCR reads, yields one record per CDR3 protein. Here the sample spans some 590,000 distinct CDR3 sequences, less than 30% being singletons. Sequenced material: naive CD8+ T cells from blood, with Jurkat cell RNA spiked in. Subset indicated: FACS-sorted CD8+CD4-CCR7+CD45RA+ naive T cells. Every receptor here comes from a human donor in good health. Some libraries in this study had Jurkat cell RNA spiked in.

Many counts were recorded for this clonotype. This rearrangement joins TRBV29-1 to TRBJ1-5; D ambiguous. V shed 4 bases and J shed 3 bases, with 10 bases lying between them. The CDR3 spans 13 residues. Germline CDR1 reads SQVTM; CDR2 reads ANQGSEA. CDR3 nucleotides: TGCAGCGTTGCCCCGGAGCTCAATCAGCCCCAGCATTTT. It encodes CSVAPELNQPQHF.

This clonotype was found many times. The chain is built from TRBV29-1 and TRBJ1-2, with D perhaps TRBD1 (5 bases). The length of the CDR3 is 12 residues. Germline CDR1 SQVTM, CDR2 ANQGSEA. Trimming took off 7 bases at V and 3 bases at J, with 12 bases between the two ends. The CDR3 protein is CSGTGTDYGYTF. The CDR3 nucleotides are TGCAGCGGTACTGGGACGGACTATGGCTACACCTTC.

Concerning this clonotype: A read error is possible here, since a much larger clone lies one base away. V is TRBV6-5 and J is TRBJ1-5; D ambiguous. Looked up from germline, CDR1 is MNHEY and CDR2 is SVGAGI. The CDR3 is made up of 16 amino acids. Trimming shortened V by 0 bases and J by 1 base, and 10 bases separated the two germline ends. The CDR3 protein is CASSYSSEESNQPQHF. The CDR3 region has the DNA TGTGCCAGCAGTTACTCGTCAGAGGAAAGCAATCAGCCCCAGCATTTT.

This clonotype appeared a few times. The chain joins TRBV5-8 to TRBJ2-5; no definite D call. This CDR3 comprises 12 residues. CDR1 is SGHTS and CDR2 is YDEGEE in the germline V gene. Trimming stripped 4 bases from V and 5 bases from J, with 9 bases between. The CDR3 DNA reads TGTGCCAGCAGCCCGGATGTGGAGACCCAGTACTTC. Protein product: CASSPDVETQYF.

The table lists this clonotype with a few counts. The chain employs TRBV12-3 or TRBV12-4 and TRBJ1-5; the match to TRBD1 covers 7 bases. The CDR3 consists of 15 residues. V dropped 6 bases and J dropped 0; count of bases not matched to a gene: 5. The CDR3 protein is CASSAQGVSNQPQHF. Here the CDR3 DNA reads TGTGCCAGCAGCGCGCAGGGGGTTAGCAATCAGCCCCAGCATTTT.

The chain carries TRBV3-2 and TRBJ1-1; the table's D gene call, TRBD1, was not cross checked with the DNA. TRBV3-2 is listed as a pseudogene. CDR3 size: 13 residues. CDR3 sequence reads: CASSVDRDPEAFF. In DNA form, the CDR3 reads TGTGCCAGCAGCGTGGACAGGGATCCTGAAGCTTTCTTT.

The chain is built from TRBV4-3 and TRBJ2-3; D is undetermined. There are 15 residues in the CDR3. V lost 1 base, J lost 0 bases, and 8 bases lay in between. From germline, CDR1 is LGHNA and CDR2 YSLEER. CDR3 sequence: CASSQAGLSTDTQYF. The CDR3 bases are TGCGCCAGCAGCCAAGCTGGCCTCAGCACAGATACGCAGTATTTT.

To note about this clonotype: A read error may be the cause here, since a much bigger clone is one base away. The DNA for the CDR3 is TGTGCCAGCAGCACGGGGAGAGGCAAGCAGTACTTC. Translation: CASSTGRGKQYF. V and J are TRBV7-6 and TRBJ2-7, with D possibly TRBD2 on 5 matching bases. Trimming took off 5 bases at V and 8 bases at J, with 13 bases between the two ends. Germline values: CDR1 SGHVS, CDR2 FNYEAQ. The CDR3 extends over 12 amino acids. Based on the CDR3 plus reference TRBV7-6 and TRBJ2-7, the full variable domain is GAGVSQSPRYKVTKRGQDVALRCDPISGHVSLYWYRQALGQGPEFLTYFNYEAQQDKSGLPNDRFSAERPEGSISTLTIQRTEQRDSAMYRCASSTGRGKQYFGPGTRLTVT.

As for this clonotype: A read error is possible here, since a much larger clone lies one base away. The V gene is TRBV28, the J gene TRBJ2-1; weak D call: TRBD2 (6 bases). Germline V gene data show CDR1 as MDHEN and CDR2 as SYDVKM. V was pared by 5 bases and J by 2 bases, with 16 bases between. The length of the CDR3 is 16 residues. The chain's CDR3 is CASSTRGVSPYNEQFF. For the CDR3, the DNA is TGTGCCAGCAGTACCCGCGGGGTGAGCCCCTACAATGAGCAGTTCTTC.

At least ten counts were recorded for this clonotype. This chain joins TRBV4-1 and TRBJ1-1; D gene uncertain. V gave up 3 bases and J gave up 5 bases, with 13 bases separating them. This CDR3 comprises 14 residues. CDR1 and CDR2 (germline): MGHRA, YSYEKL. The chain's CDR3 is CASSHRDLGTEAFF. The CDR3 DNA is TGCGCCAGCAGCCACCGAGACTTGGGTACTGAAGCTTTCTTT.

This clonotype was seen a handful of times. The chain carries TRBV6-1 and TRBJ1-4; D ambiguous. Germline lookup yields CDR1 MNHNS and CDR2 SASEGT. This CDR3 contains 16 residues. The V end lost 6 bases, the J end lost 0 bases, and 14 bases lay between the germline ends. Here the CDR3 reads CASSSVGTATNEKLFF. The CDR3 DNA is TGTGCCAGCAGCTCCGTAGGTACTGCAACTAATGAAAAACTGTTTTTT.

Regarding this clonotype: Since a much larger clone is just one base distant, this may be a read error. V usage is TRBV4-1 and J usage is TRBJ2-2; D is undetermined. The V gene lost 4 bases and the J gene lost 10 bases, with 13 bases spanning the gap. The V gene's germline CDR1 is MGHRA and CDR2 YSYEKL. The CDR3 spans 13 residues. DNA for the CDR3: TGCGCCAGCAGCCGGGTGGTCGTAGAGGAGCTGTTTTTT. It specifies CASSRVVVEELFF.

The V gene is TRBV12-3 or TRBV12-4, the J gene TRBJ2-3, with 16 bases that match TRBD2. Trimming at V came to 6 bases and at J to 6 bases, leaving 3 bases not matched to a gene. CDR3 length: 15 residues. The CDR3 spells CASRGLAGGFDTQYF. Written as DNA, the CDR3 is TGTGCCAGCAGGGGACTAGCGGGAGGGTTTGATACGCAGTATTTT.

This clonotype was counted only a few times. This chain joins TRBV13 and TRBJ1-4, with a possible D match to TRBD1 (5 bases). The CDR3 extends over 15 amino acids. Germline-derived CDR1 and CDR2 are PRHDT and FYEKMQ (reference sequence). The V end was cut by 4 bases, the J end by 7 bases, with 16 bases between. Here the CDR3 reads CASSSIQGIGEKLFF. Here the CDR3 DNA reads TGTGCCAGCAGCTCAATTCAGGGTATAGGTGAAAAACTGTTTTTT.

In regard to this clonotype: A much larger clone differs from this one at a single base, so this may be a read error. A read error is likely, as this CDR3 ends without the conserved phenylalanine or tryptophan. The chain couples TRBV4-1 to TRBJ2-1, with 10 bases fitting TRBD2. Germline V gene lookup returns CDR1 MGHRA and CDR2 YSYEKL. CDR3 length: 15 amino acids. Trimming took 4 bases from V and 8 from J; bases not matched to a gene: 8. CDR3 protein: CASSPFSGGAHEQFL. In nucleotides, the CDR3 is TGCGCCAGCAGCCCTTTCAGCGGGGGGGCCCATGAGCAGTTCCTC.

CDR3 in amino acids: CASSGRPGGVWGYEQYF. Written as DNA, the CDR3 is TGCGCCAGCAGCGGCAGGCCAGGAGGGGTTTGGGGATACGAGCAGTACTTC. The chain links TRBV5-1 to TRBJ2-7; tentative D call: TRBD2 (6 bases). The CDR3 sequence is 17 residues long. CDR1 and CDR2 (germline): SGHRS, YFSETQ. V lost 4 bases and J 4 bases, leaving 24 bases between the germline ends. Filled out from reference TRBV5-1 and TRBJ2-7, the complete variable domain reads KAGVTQTPRYLIKTRGQQVTLSCSPISGHRSVSWYQQTPGQGLQFLFEYFSETQRNKGNFPGRFSGRQFSNSRSEMNVSTLELGDSALYLCASSGRPGGVWGYEQYFGPGTRLTVT.

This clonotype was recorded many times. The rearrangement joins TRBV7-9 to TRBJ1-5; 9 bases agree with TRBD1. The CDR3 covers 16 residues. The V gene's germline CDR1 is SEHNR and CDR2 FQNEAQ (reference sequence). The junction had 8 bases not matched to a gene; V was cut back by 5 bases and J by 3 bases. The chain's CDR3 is CASSHTGGSVNQPQHF. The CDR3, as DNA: TGTGCCAGCAGCCACACAGGGGGCAGCGTCAATCAGCCCCAGCATTTT.

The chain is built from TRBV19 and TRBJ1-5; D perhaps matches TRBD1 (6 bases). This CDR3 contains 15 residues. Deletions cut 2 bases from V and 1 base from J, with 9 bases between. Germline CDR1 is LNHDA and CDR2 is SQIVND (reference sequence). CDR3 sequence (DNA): TGTGCCAGTAGTATATATGGGGGCAGCAATCAGCCCCAGCATTTT. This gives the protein CASSIYGGSNQPQHF.

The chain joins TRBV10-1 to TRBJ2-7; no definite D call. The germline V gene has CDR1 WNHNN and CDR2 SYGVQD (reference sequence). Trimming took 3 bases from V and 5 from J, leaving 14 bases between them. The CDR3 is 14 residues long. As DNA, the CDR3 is TGCGCCAGCAGTGATGGACGGACGGGCGACGAGCAGTACTTC. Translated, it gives CASSDGRTGDEQYF.

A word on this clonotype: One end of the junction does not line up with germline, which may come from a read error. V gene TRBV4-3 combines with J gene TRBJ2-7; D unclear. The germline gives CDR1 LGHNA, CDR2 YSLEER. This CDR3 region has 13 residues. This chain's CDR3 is CARSQDEGYEQYF. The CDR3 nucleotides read TGCGCCAGGAGCCAAGACGAAGGGTACGAGCAGTACTTC.

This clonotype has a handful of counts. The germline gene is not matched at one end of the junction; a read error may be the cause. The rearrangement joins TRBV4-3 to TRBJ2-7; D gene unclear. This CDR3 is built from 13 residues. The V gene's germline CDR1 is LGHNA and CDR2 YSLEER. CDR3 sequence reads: CASSQDPTFPAHF. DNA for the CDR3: TGCGCCAGCAGCCAAGACCCCACGTTCCCCGCCCACTTC.

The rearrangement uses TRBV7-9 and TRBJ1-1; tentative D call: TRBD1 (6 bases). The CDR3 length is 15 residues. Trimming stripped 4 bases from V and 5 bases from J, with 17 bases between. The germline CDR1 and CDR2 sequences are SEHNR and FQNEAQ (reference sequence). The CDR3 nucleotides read TGTGCCAGCAGCTCGGGACATCCTAGGGGGACTGAAGCTTTCTTT. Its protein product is CASSSGHPRGTEAFF.

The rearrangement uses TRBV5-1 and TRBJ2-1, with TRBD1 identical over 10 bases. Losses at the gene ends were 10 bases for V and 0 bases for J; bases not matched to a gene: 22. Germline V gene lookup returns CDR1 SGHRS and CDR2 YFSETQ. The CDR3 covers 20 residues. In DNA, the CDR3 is TGCGCCTATCACCACCGACAGGGGGCGTGGGTGTGGAGCTCCTACAATGAGCAGTTCTTC. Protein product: CAYHHRQGAWVWSSYNEQFF.

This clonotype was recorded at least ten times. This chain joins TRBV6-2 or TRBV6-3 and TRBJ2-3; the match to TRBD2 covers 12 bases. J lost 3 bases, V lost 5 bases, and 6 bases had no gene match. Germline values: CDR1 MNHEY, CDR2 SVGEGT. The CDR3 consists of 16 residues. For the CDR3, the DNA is TGTGCCAGCAGTCTCCTAGCGGGAGGGTGGACAGATACGCAGTATTTT. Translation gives CASSLLAGGWTDTQYF.

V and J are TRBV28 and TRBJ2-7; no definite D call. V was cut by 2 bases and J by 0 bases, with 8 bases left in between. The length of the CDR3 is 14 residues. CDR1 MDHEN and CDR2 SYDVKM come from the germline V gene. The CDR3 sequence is CASSLIGNSYEQYF. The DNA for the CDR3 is TGTGCCAGCAGTTTAATTGGCAACTCCTACGAGCAGTACTTC. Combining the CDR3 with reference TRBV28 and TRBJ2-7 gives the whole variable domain DVKVTQSSRYLVKRTGEKVFLECVQDMDHENMFWYRQDPGLGLRLIYFSYDVKMKEKGDIPEGYSVSREKKERFSLILESASTNQTSMYLCASSLIGNSYEQYFGPGTRLTVT.

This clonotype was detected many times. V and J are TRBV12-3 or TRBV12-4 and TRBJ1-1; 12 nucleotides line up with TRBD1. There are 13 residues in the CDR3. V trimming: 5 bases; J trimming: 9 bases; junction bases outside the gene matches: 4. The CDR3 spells CASSIGTGGQAFF. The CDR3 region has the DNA TGTGCCAGCAGTATTGGGACAGGGGGCCAAGCTTTCTTT.

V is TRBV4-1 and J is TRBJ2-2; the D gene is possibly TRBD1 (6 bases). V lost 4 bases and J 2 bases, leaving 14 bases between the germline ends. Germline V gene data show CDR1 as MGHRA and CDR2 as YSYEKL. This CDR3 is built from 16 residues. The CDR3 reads CASSPTGGGNTGELFF. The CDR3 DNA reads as TGCGCCAGCAGCCCGACAGGAGGAGGAAACACCGGGGAGCTGTTTTTT.

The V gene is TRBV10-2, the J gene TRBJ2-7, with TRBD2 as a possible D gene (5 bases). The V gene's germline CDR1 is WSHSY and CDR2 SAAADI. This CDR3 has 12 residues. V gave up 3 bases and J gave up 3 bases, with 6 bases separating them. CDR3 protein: CASSERGYEQYF. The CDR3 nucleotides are TGCGCCAGCAGTGAACGGGGCTACGAGCAGTACTTC.

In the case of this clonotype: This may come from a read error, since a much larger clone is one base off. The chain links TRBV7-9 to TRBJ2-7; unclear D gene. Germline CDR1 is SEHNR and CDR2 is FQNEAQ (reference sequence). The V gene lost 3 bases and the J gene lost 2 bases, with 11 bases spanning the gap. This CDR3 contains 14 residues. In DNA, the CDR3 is TGTGCCAGCAGCTTCGCCCAGGCCCCCTACGAGCAGTACTTC. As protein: CASSFAQAPYEQYF.

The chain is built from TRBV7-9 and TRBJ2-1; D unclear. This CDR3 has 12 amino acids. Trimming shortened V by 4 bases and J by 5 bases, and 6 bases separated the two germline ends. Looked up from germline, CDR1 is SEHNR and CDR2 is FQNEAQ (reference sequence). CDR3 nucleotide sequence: TGTGCCAGCAGCTCACTTCACAATGAGCAGTTCTTC. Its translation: CASSSLHNEQFF.

The CDR3 DNA sequence: TGTGCCAGCAGCCTGGGAGGGCCCGACAATCAGCCCCAGCATTTT. Its translation: CASSLGGPDNQPQHF. The chain recombines TRBV7-8 with TRBJ1-5; D remains unclear. This CDR3 contains 15 residues. Germline assignment: CDR1 SGHVS and CDR2 FQNEAQ. V was trimmed by 5 bases and J by 3 bases, leaving 14 bases between them.

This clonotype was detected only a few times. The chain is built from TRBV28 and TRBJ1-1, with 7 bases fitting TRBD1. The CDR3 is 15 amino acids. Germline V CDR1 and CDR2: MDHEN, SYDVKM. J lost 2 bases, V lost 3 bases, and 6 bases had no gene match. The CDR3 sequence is CASSFYRGDNTEAFF. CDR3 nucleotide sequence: TGTGCCAGCAGTTTCTACAGGGGAGATAACACTGAAGCTTTCTTT.